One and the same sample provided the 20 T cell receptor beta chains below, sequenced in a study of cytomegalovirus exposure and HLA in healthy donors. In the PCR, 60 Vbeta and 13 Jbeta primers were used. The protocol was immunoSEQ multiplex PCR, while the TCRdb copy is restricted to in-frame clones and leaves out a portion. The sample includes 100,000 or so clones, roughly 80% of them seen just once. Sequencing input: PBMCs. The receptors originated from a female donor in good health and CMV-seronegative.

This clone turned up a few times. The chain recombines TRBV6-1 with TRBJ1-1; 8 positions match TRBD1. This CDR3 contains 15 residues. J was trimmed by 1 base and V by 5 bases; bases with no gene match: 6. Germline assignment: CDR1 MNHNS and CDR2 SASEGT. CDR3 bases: TGTGCCAGCAGTCCTAGGGACAGGTCGAACACTGAAGCTTTCTTT. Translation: CASSPRDRSNTEAFF.

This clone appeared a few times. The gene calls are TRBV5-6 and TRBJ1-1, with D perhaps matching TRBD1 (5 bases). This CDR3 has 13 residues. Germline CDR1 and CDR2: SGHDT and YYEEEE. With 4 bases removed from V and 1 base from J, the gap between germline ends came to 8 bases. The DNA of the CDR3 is TGTGCCAGCAGCCCAGGGCAGAACACTGAAGCTTTCTTT. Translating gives CASSPGQNTEAFF.

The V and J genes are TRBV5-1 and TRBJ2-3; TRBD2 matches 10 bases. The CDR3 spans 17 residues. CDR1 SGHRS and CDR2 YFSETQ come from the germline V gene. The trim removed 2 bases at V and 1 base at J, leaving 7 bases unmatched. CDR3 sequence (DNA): TGCGCCAGCAGCTTTAACTCCGGGACTAGCGGCACAGATACGCAGTATTTT. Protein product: CASSFNSGTSGTDTQYF.

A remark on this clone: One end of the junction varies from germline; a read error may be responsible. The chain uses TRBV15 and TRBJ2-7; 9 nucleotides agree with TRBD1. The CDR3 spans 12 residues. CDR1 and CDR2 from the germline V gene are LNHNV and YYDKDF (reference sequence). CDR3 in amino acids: CATSVRQGEKHF. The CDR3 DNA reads TGTGCCACCAGCGTTAGACAGGGGGAAAAGCACTTC.

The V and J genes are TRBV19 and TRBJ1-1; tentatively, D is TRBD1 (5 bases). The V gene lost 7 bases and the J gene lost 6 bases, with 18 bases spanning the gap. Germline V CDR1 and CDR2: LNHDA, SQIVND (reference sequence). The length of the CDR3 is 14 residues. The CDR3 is CASTVGQGGPEAFF. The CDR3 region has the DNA TGTGCCAGTACGGTTGGGCAGGGAGGGCCTGAAGCTTTCTTT.

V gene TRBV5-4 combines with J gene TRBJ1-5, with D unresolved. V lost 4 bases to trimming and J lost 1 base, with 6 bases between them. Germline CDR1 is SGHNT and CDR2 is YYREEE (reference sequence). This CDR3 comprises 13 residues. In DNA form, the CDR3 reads TGTGCCAGCAGCCTAGACAGCAATCAGCCCCAGCATTTT. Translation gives CASSLDSNQPQHF.

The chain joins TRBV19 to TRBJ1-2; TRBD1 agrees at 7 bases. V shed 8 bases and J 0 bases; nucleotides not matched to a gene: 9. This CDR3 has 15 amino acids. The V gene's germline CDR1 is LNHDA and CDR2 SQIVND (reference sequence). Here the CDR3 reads CASARQGTANYGYTF. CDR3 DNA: TGTGCCAGTGCTAGACAGGGTACCGCTAACTATGGCTACACCTTC.

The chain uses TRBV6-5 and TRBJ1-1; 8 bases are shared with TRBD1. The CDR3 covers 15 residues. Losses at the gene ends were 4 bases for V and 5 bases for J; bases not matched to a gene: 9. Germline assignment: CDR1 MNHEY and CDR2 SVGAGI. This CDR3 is CASSFLDRGGTEAFF. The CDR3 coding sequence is TGTGCCAGCAGTTTCCTTGACAGGGGTGGAACTGAAGCTTTCTTT.

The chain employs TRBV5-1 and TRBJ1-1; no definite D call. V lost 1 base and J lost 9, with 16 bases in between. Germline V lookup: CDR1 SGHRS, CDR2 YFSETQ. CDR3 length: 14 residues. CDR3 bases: TGCGCCAGCAGCTTGCGGGAACCTACGGGGAAAGCTTTCTTT. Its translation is CASSLREPTGKAFF.

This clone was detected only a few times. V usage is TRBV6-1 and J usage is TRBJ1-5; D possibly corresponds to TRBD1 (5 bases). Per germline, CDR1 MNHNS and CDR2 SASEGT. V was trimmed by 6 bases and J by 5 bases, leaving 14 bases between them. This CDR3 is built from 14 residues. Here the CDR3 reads CASSSSGGYQPQHF. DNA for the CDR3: TGTGCCAGCAGCTCCTCGGGGGGTTATCAGCCCCAGCATTTT.

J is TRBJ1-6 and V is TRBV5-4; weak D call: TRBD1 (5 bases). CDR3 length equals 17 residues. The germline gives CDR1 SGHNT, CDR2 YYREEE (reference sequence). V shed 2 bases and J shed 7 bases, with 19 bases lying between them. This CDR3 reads CASSLTRGVRLNSPLHF. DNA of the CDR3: TGTGCCAGCAGCTTAACACGGGGGGTCCGCTTAAATTCACCCCTCCACTTT.

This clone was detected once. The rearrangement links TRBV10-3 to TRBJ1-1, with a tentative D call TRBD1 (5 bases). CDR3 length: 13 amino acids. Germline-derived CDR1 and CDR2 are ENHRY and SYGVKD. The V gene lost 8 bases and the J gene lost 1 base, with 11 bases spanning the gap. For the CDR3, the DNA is TGTGCCATCTGTAGGGGTGGGAACACTGAAGCTTTCTTT. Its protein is CAICRGGNTEAFF.

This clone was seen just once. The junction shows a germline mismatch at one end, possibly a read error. DNA for the CDR3: TGTGCCAGCAGTTTAGGTTCCCCGGGGGTCTCTCTCGGAGATACGCAGTATTTT. This gives the protein CASSLGSPGVSLGDTQYF. V usage is TRBV13 and J usage is TRBJ2-3, with D maybe TRBD2 (6 bases). This CDR3 region has 18 residues. Germline loops: CDR1 PRHDT, CDR2 FYEKMQ (reference sequence).

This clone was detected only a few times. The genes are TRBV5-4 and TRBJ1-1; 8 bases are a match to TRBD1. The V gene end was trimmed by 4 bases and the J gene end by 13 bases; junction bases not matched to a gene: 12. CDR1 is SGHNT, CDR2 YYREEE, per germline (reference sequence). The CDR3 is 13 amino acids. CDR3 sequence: CASSPRTGTMSFF. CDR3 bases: TGTGCCAGCAGCCCCCGGACAGGGACGATGAGTTTCTTT. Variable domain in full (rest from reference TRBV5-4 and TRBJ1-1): ETGVTQSPTHLIKTRGQQVTLRCSSQSGHNTVSWYQQALGQGPQFIFQYYREEENGRGNFPPRFSGLQFPNYSSELNVNALELDDSALYLCASSPRTGTMSFFGQGTRLTVV.

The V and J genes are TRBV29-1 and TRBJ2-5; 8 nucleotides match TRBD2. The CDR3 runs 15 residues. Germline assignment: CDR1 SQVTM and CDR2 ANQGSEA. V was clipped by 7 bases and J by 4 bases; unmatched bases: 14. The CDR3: CSDDPSRGVGETQYF. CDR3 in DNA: TGCAGCGATGACCCCTCGCGGGGGGTCGGAGAGACCCAGTACTTC.

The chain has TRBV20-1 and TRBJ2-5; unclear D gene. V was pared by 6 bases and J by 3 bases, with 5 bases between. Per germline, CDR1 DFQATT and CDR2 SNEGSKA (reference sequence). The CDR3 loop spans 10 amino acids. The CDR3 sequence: CSARKETQYF. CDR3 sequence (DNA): TGCAGTGCCAGGAAAGAGACCCAGTACTTC.

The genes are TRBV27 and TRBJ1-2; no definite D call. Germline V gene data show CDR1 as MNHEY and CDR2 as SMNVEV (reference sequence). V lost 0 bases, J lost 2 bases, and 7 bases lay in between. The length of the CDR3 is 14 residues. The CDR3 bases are TGTGCCAGCAGTTTATCGGGGAGCAACTATGGCTACACCTTC. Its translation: CASSLSGSNYGYTF.

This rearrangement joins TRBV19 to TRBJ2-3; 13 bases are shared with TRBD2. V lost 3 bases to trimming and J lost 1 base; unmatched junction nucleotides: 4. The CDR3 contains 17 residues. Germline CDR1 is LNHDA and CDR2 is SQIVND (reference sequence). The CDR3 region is CASSIRTSGGRTDTQYF. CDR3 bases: TGTGCCAGTAGTATTCGGACTAGCGGGGGCCGCACAGATACGCAGTATTTT.

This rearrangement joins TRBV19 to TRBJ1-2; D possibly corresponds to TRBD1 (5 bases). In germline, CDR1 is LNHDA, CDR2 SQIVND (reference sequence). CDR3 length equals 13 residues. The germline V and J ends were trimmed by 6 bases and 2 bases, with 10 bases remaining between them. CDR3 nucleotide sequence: TGTGCCAGTAGGACGGACATAAACTATGGCTACACCTTC. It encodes CASRTDINYGYTF.

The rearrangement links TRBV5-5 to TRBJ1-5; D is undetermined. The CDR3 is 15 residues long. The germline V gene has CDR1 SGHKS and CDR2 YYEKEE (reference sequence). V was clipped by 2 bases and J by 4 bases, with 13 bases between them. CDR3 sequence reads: CASSFVGGSNQPQHF. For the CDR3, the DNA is TGTGCCAGCAGCTTTGTTGGCGGGTCAAATCAGCCCCAGCATTTT.